This paragraph reports one TCR beta chain. The length of the CDR3 is 14 residues. Germline-derived CDR1 and CDR2 are SEHNR and FQNEAQ (reference sequence). These data come from a study of CXCR3-negative and CXCR3-positive naive CD8 T cells. UMI-labeled 5' RACE yielded the TRB cDNA libraries. With the 5' RACE reads reprocessed, TCRdb shows one record per CDR3 protein and no DNA. The sample includes tens of thousands of distinct CDR3 sequences. This rearrangement joins TRBV7-9 to TRBJ2-1; TCRdb designates TRBD1, a call that cannot be tested without DNA. The material sequenced was naive CXCR3- CD8+ T cells from blood. The subset: CD45RO-CCR7+CD27+CD95- naive CD8+ T cells lacking CXCR3 (TNR3-). This receptor was taken from a human donor in good health. Some clones in this sample may be carry-over from other donors' samples. The CDR3: CAWEEGDGYNEQFF.